This T cell receptor beta chain was sequenced during a study of blood T cell repertoires in COVID-19. CDR3 length: 15 amino acids. In the original workflow: Reference gene primer amplification yielded estimated nucleated cell counts. Method: immunoSEQ multiplex PCR; TCRdb's copy keeps in-frame clones and lacks some. Clone size and the V and J calls come from that table; the DNA yielded D and trimming. The sample consists of about 250,000 clones, approximately 86% of them appearing once. The V and J genes are TRBV21-1 and TRBJ1-2. TRBV21-1 counts as a pseudogene. The receptor was isolated from a man older than 75 with acute or convalescent COVID-19. Sequencing was carried out using peripheral blood. CDR3 residues: CASSKEGRIHYGYTF. The CDR3 nucleotides are TGTGCCAGCAGCAAAGAGGGGAGGATACACTATGGCTACACCTTC.